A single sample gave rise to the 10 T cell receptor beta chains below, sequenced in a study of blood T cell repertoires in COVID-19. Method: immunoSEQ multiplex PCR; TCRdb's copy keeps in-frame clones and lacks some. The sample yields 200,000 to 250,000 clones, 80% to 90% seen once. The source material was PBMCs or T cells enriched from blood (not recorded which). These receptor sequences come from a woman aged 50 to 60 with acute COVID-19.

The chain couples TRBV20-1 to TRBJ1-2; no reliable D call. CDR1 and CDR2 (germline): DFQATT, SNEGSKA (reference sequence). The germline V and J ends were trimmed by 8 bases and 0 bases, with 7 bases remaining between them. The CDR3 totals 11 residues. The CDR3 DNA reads TGCAGTCAGAAAGCTAACTATGGCTACACCTTC. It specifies CSQKANYGYTF.

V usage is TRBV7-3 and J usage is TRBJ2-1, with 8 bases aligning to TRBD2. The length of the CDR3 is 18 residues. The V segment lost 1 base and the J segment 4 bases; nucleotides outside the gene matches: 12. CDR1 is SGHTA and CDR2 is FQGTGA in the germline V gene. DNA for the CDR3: TGTGCCAGCAGCTTAAGGGGAGGACTGCGGGGGGTTTACAATGAGCAGTTCTTC. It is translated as CASSLRGGLRGVYNEQFF.

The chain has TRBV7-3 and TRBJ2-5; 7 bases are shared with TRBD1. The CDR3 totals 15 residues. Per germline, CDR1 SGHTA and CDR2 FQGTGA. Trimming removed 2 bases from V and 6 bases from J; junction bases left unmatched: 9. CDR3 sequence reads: CASSLSHRGSKTQYF. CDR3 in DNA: TGTGCCAGCAGCTTATCCCACAGGGGAAGTAAGACCCAGTACTTC.

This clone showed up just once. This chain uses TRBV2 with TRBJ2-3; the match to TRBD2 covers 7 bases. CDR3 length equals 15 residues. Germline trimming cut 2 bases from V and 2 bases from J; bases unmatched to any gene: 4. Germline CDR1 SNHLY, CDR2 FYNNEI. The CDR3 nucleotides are TGTGCCAGCAGTGAATGGGCGGGGGTCACAGATACGCAGTATTTT. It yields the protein CASSEWAGVTDTQYF.

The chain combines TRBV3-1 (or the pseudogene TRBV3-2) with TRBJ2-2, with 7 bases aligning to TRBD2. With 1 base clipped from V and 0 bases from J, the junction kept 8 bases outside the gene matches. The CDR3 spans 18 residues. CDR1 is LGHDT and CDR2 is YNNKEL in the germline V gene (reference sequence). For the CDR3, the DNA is TGTGCCAGCAGCCAAGTCTTCAGCGGGAAGGCGAACACCGGGGAGCTGTTTTTT. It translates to CASSQVFSGKANTGELFF.

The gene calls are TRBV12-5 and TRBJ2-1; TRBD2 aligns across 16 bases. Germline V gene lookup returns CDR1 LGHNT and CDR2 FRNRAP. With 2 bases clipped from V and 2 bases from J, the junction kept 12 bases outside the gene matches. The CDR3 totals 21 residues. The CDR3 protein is CASGLFFSGTSGRGTYNEQFF. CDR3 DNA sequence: TGTGCTAGTGGTTTGTTCTTTTCCGGGACTAGCGGGAGGGGGACCTACAATGAGCAGTTCTTC.

The DNA of the CDR3 is TGCGCCAGCAGCCAAGCCTGGTCCAGGGTGACTAATGAAAAACTGTTTTTT. This gives the protein CASSQAWSRVTNEKLFF. This chain joins TRBV4-1 and TRBJ1-4; maybe TRBD1 (5 bases). This CDR3 region has 17 residues. Germline V gene lookup returns CDR1 MGHRA and CDR2 YSYEKL. V lost 1 base, J lost 2 bases, and 14 bases lay in between.

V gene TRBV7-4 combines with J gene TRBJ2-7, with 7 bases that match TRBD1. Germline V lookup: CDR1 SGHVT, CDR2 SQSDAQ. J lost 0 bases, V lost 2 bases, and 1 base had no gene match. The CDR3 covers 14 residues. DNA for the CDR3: TGTGCCAGCAGCTTAACAGGGGTCTCCTACGAGCAGTACTTC. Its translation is CASSLTGVSYEQYF.

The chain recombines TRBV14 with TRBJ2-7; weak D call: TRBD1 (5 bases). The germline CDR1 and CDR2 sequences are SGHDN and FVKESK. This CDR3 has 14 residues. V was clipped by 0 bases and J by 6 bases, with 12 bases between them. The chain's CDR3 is CASSQDNRFGEQYF. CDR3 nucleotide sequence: TGTGCCAGCAGCCAAGATAACAGGTTCGGCGAGCAGTACTTC.

For the CDR3, the DNA is TGTGCCAGCAGCTTGGATACAGGGGACGTAGAGCATTTT. This sequence encodes CASSLDTGDVEHF. The J gene is TRBJ1-5, the V gene TRBV7-2; the match to TRBD1 covers 7 bases. This CDR3 comprises 13 residues. The trim removed 3 bases at V and 14 bases at J, leaving 10 bases unmatched. Germline V gene sequence: CDR1 SGHTA, CDR2 FQGNSA.